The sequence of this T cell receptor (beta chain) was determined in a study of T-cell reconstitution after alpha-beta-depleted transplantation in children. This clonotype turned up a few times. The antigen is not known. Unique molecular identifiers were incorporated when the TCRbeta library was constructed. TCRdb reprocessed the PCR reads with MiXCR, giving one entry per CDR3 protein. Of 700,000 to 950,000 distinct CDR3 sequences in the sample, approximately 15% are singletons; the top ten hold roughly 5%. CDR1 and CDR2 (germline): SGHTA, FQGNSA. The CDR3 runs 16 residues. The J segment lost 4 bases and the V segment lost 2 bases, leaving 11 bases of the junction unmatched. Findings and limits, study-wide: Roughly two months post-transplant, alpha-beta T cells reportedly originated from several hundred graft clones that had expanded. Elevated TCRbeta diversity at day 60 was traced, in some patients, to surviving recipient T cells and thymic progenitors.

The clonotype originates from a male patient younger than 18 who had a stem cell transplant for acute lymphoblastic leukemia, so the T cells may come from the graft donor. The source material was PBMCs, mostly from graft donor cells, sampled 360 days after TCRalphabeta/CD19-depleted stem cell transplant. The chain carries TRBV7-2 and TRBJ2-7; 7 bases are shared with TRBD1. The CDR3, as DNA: TGTGCCAGCAGCTTATCTGCCGGGACAGTCTTTTACGAGCAGTACTTC. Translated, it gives CASSLSAGTVFYEQYF.